Below, 30 T cell receptor beta chains from the same sample are listed, as sequenced in a study of blood T cell repertoires in COVID-19. TCRdb keeps only in-frame clones here, not all; method: immunoSEQ multiplex PCR. The sample has about 270,000 clones; about 89% are singletons. The sample comprised peripheral blood. The receptors originated from a woman aged 55-69 years who had recovered from COVID-19.

This chain joins TRBV28 and TRBJ1-3; D is perhaps TRBD1 (5 bases). The CDR3 consists of 17 residues. CDR1 is MDHEN and CDR2 is SYDVKM in the germline V gene. The germline V and J ends were trimmed by 7 bases and 2 bases, with 21 bases remaining between them. The CDR3 spells CASTITGPGPTGNTIYF. The CDR3 DNA is TGTGCCAGCACCATCACAGGCCCCGGTCCTACTGGAAACACCATATATTTT.

J is TRBJ2-3 and V is TRBV5-1, with D possibly being TRBD2 (5 bases). The CDR3 has 14 amino acids. In germline, CDR1 is SGHRS, CDR2 YFSETQ. Between the trimmed V and J ends, which lost 6 bases and 2 bases, there was a span of 13 bases. The CDR3 nucleotides are TGCGCCAGCACCCTACTAGATCCCACAGATACGCAGTATTTT. It encodes CASTLLDPTDTQYF.

This clone showed up just a few times. V gene TRBV2 combines with J gene TRBJ1-6; no clear D gene. This CDR3 has 14 amino acids. Trimming stripped 10 bases from V and 0 bases from J, with 10 bases between. Germline V lookup: CDR1 SNHLY, CDR2 FYNNEI. The CDR3 DNA reads TGTGCCACCTCCCGGTACTCCTATAATTCACCCCTCCACTTT. Translating it yields CATSRYSYNSPLHF.

V and J are TRBV3-1 (or the pseudogene TRBV3-2) and TRBJ2-1; unclear D gene. This CDR3 contains 14 residues. The V end was cut by 4 bases, the J end by 4 bases, with 11 bases between. Per germline, CDR1 LGHDT and CDR2 YNNKEL (reference sequence). The CDR3 protein is CASSPTTLYNEQFF. The CDR3 DNA reads TGTGCCAGCAGCCCGACAACCCTGTACAATGAGCAGTTCTTC.

The genes are TRBV11-2 and TRBJ2-2; a weak D match, TRBD1 (5 bases). This CDR3 contains 16 residues. From germline, CDR1 is SGHAT and CDR2 FQNNGV. The ends were cut back, 2 bases at V and 0 bases at J, with 10 bases in the middle. The CDR3, as DNA: TGTGCCAGCAGCTTATGGCAGGGAACGAACACCGGGGAGCTGTTTTTT. This encodes CASSLWQGTNTGELFF.

The chain employs TRBV10-3 and TRBJ2-1, with D unclear. Germline CDR1 ENHRY, CDR2 SYGVKD. The CDR3 is made up of 11 amino acids. The V end lost 10 bases, the J end lost 6 bases, and 10 bases lay between the germline ends. The DNA for the CDR3 is TGTGCCACTTCGTCAGGCAATGAGCAGTTCTTC. This encodes CATSSGNEQFF.

This chain uses TRBV6-6 with TRBJ2-1; D might be TRBD2 (5 bases). This CDR3 region has 15 residues. V was pared by 6 bases and J by 0 bases, with 12 bases between. Germline V gene lookup returns CDR1 MNHNY and CDR2 SVGAGI (reference sequence). The CDR3 DNA follows: TGTGCCAGCAGCCCCGACGGGGTCTCCTACAATGAGCAGTTCTTC. The encoded protein is CASSPDGVSYNEQFF.

This clone was detected a few times. The sample has other DNA sequences that encode this CDR3 too. J is TRBJ1-2 and V is TRBV2; the D gene is possibly TRBD1 (5 bases). V lost 3 bases and J 4 bases, leaving 6 bases between the germline ends. From germline, CDR1 is SNHLY and CDR2 FYNNEI. This CDR3 is built from 12 residues. CDR3 nucleotide sequence: TGTGCCAGCAGTGAGGGGGGCTATGGCTACACCTTC. This translates into CASSEGGYGYTF.

The J gene is TRBJ2-5, the V gene TRBV9, with D perhaps matching TRBD1 (6 bases). This CDR3 contains 15 residues. The germline V gene encodes CDR1 SGDLS and CDR2 YYNGEE. V lost 4 bases, J lost 5 bases, and 18 bases lay in between. CDR3 in DNA: TGTGCCAGCAGCCCCACAGGGCGTGTAAGTGAGACCCAGTACTTC. Amino acid sequence: CASSPTGRVSETQYF. The whole variable domain, filled in from reference TRBV9 and TRBJ2-5, reads DSGVTQTPKHLITATGQRVTLRCSPRSGDLSVYWYQQSLDQGLQFLIQYYNGEERAKGNILERFSAQQFPDLHSELNLSSLELGDSALYFCASSPTGRVSETQYFGPGTRLLVL.

This rearrangement joins TRBV7-2 to TRBJ1-2, with 8 bases lining up with TRBD1. This CDR3 spans 15 amino acids. Trimming cost V 2 bases and J 4 bases; bases outside gene matches: 6. Looked up from germline, CDR1 is SGHTA and CDR2 is FQGNSA. The CDR3 here is CASSLSGGAGYGYTF. CDR3 nucleotide sequence: TGTGCCAGCAGCTTATCAGGGGGCGCCGGCTATGGCTACACCTTC.

This clone was detected once. This chain connects TRBV14 to TRBJ2-7, with D perhaps TRBD1 (5 bases). There are 13 residues in the CDR3. The ends were cut back, 4 bases at V and 3 bases at J, with 10 bases in the middle. CDR1 SGHDN and CDR2 FVKESK come from the germline V gene. The CDR3: CASSRRVNYEQYF. The CDR3 DNA is TGTGCCAGCAGCCGCAGGGTGAACTACGAGCAGTACTTC.

This chain connects TRBV5-1 to TRBJ2-2, with 10 nucleotides matching TRBD1. Trimming removed 4 bases from V and 0 bases from J; junction bases left unmatched: 0. The CDR3 sequence is 15 residues long. Germline CDR1 SGHRS, CDR2 YFSETQ. This chain's CDR3 is CASSGTGANTGELFF. CDR3 in DNA: TGCGCCAGCAGCGGGACAGGGGCGAACACCGGGGAGCTGTTTTTT.

The sample holds a few counts of this clone. This chain connects TRBV4-3 to TRBJ2-3; perhaps TRBD2 as D (5 bases). Germline V gene lookup returns CDR1 LGHNA and CDR2 YSLEER. V dropped 1 base and J dropped 2 bases, with 16 bases sitting between them. There are 17 residues in the CDR3. CDR3 region: CASSQGFASGNTDTQYF. DNA for the CDR3: TGCGCCAGCAGCCAAGGTTTCGCGAGCGGCAACACAGATACGCAGTATTTT.

The sample holds a few counts of this clone. At the DNA level, this CDR3 is encoded by other sequences in the same sample as well. The chain recombines TRBV29-1 with TRBJ2-7, with D uncertain. CDR3 length: 13 amino acids. Germline CDR1 reads SQVTM; CDR2 reads ANQGSEA. V was shortened by 2 bases and J by 3 bases, with 11 bases between the two germline ends. The CDR3 DNA is TGCAGCGTTGAAATAGACTCGAACTACGAGCAGTACTTC. Amino acid sequence: CSVEIDSNYEQYF.

The V call is TRBV18, the J call TRBJ2-6; the D gene is possibly TRBD2 (5 bases). V lost 1 base and J 1 base, leaving 8 bases between the germline ends. CDR1 is KGHSH and CDR2 is LQKENI in the germline V gene. The CDR3 is 16 amino acids. CDR3 loop: CASSPLAGSGANVLTF. The CDR3 nucleotides read TGTGCCAGCTCACCACTTGCGGGTTCTGGGGCCAACGTCCTGACTTTC.

The chain links TRBV6-6 to TRBJ1-4; 9 bases align to TRBD1. Unmatched junction bases numbered 8, after V lost 8 bases and J lost 7 bases. Germline-derived CDR1 and CDR2 are MNHNY and SVGAGI (reference sequence). This CDR3 spans 14 amino acids. CDR3 sequence: CASSSGTGSEKLFF. Written as DNA, the CDR3 is TGTGCCAGCTCTTCCGGGACAGGGAGTGAAAAACTGTTTTTT.

The CDR3 loop is CASSKGQGPTDTQYF. The CDR3 DNA sequence: TGTGCCAGCAGCAAAGGACAGGGGCCTACAGATACGCAGTATTTT. The chain is built from TRBV21-1 and TRBJ2-3; the DNA was not compared with TRBD1, the D call given in the table. TRBV21-1 corresponds to a pseudogene. CDR3 length: 15 amino acids.

This clone turned up a few times. The chain combines TRBV5-6 with TRBJ1-4, with a weak D call TRBD1 (6 bases). This CDR3 comprises 15 residues. Per germline, CDR1 SGHDT and CDR2 YYEEEE. V lost 4 bases and J lost 7, with 17 bases in between. The CDR3 DNA reads TGTGCCAGCAGCGAACAGGGTTCTCCTAGTGAAAAACTGTTTTTT. Translation: CASSEQGSPSEKLFF.

The rearrangement joins TRBV5-1 to TRBJ1-1; possible D gene TRBD1, 6 bases. V was pared by 0 bases and J by 11 bases, with 14 bases between. This CDR3 has 13 residues. The V gene's germline CDR1 is SGHRS and CDR2 YFSETQ. For the CDR3, the DNA is TGCGCCAGCAGCTTGGACGATTCCGACAGGGCTTTCTTT. Translating it yields CASSLDDSDRAFF.

J is TRBJ1-4 and V is TRBV7-2, with 8 bases identical to TRBD1. From germline, CDR1 is SGHTA and CDR2 FQGNSA. The CDR3 runs 14 residues. J was trimmed by 5 bases and V by 4 bases; bases with no gene match: 3. In DNA, the CDR3 is TGTGCCAGCAGCTCTGACAGGGGAAATGAAAAACTGTTTTTT. Amino acids: CASSSDRGNEKLFF.

The chain uses TRBV5-1 and TRBJ2-3; tentative D call: TRBD1 (5 bases). This CDR3 is built from 15 residues. The V gene lost 0 bases and the J gene lost 2 bases, with 10 bases spanning the gap. In germline, CDR1 is SGHRS, CDR2 YFSETQ. The CDR3 DNA sequence: TGCGCCAGCAGCTTGGAGGGCAGGGACACAGATACGCAGTATTTT. Protein product: CASSLEGRDTDTQYF.

The chain is built from TRBV18 and TRBJ2-2, with 11 bases identical to TRBD2. This CDR3 has 15 amino acids. From germline, CDR1 is KGHSH and CDR2 LQKENI. J gave up 4 bases and V 8 bases, and 6 bases lay outside the gene matches. In nucleotides, the CDR3 is TGTGCCAGCAGAACTAGCGGGGGCGGCACCGGGGAGCTGTTTTTT. It encodes CASRTSGGGTGELFF.

V and J are TRBV5-1 and TRBJ2-2; 7 bases map to TRBD1. CDR1 and CDR2 from the germline V gene are SGHRS and YFSETQ. The CDR3 is 14 residues long. Unmatched junction bases numbered 1, after V lost 2 bases and J lost 3 bases. The CDR3 nucleotides are TGCGCCAGCAGCTTTACAGGGGACACCGGGGAGCTGTTTTTT. Its translation is CASSFTGDTGELFF.

The chain carries TRBV6-6 and TRBJ1-1; D remains unclear. This CDR3 has 13 amino acids. The ends were cut back, 2 bases at V and 1 base at J, with 5 bases in the middle. CDR1 and CDR2 (germline): MNHNY, SVGAGI (reference sequence). CDR3 sequence: CASSYGQNTEAFF. CDR3 nucleotides: TGTGCCAGCAGTTACGGCCAGAACACTGAAGCTTTCTTT.

This clone was found a few times. The chain is built from TRBV4-2 and TRBJ2-2, with 7 positions matching TRBD1. Germline V gene lookup returns CDR1 LGHNA and CDR2 YNFKEQ. CDR3 size: 17 residues. Trimming took 4 bases from V and 2 from J; bases not matched to a gene: 10. The CDR3 DNA sequence: TGTGCCAGCAGCCCCGAGGCCGGGACAGTAAACACCGGGGAGCTGTTTTTT. Amino acids: CASSPEAGTVNTGELFF.

This chain uses TRBV7-3 with TRBJ2-1, with TRBD2 as a possible D gene (6 bases). The CDR3 runs 15 residues. Germline-derived CDR1 and CDR2 are SGHTA and FQGTGA. The V end was cut by 8 bases, the J end by 7 bases, with 21 bases between. The CDR3 nucleotides are TGTGCCAGCGGGGCACGGGGGTCCGCCGTGAATGAGCAGTTCTTC. This codes for CASGARGSAVNEQFF. The full variable domain, its missing parts supplied by reference TRBV7-3 and TRBJ2-1, is GAGVSQTPSNKVTEKGKYVELRCDPISGHTALYWYRQSLGQGPEFLIYFQGTGAADDSGLPNDRFFAVRPEGSVSTLKIQRTERGDSAVYLCASGARGSAVNEQFFGPGTRLTVL.

The gene calls are TRBV28 and TRBJ1-5; D is undetermined. Germline CDR1 reads MDHEN; CDR2 reads SYDVKM. Trimming left V 6 bases short and J 6 bases short, with 21 bases between. The CDR3 is 16 residues long. The CDR3 nucleotides are TGTGCCAGCAGCCCATACGCTGGGCAACCGTTTCAGCCCCAGCATTTT. As protein: CASSPYAGQPFQPQHF. The whole variable domain, remainder taken from reference TRBV28 and TRBJ1-5, is DVKVTQSSRYLVKRTGEKVFLECVQDMDHENMFWYRQDPGLGLRLIYFSYDVKMKEKGDIPEGYSVSREKKERFSLILESASTNQTSMYLCASSPYAGQPFQPQHFGDGTRLSIL.

The chain combines TRBV7-2 with TRBJ2-1; 11 bases align to TRBD2. CDR3 length equals 18 residues. Germline CDR1 is SGHTA and CDR2 is FQGNSA. After removal of 0 bases from V and 10 bases from J, the junction contained 14 bases not matched to a gene. CDR3 in DNA: TGTGCCAGCAGCTTAGCCCGATTTAGCGGGGGGGCGTTCGGGGAGCAGTTCTTC. Its translation: CASSLARFSGGAFGEQFF.

The rearrangement links TRBV27 to TRBJ2-5; perhaps TRBD2 as D (5 bases). V was pared by 5 bases and J by 5 bases, with 15 bases between. CDR3 length: 14 amino acids. The germline gives CDR1 MNHEY, CDR2 SMNVEV (reference sequence). Written as DNA, the CDR3 is TGTGCCAGCAGTGCAGGAGGTTATTGGGAGACCCAGTACTTC. Translation: CASSAGGYWETQYF.

The chain employs TRBV19 and TRBJ1-2; TRBD1 might be the D (6 bases). Germline CDR1 and CDR2: LNHDA and SQIVND (reference sequence). Trimming stripped 6 bases from V and 2 bases from J, with 13 bases between. This CDR3 is 14 amino acids long. The CDR3 nucleotides read TGTGCCAGTAGGAGACTCGACAGGAACTATGGCTACACCTTC. Amino acid sequence: CASRRLDRNYGYTF.